A single sample is the source of the 16 T cell receptor beta chains below, sequenced in a study of CD8 T cells in Susac syndrome. An input of about 0.45 to 1 ug of RNA was subjected to reverse transcription using random hexamers. Each CDR3 protein is one row after TCRdb ran MiXCR on the immunoSEQ multiplex PCR reads. In the table there are approximately 180,000 distinct CDR3 sequences, roughly 94% of which are singletons. The specimen was CD4+ T cells from PBMCs. These receptors were collected from a human donor with Susac syndrome.

The rearrangement uses TRBV6-5 and TRBJ1-2; D is unclear. CDR3 size: 12 residues. Deletions cut 10 bases from V and 5 bases from J, with 14 bases between. Germline V gene sequence: CDR1 MNHEY, CDR2 SVGAGI. CDR3 residues: CATKRDLYGYTF. CDR3 nucleotide sequence: TGTGCCACCAAGAGGGATCTTTATGGCTACACCTTC.

The chain combines TRBV18 with TRBJ1-6, with no clear D. Trimming cost V 2 bases and J 5 bases, with 4 bases left between them. CDR1 is KGHSH and CDR2 is LQKENI in the germline V gene. CDR3 size: 13 residues. The CDR3 spells CASSPSHNSPLHF. In DNA, the CDR3 is TGTGCCAGCTCACCATCCCATAATTCACCCCTCCACTTT.

This clonotype was seen once. The chain has TRBV6-6 and TRBJ2-5; perhaps TRBD1 as D (6 bases). Trimming removed 0 bases from V and 4 bases from J, with 9 bases in between. This CDR3 has 14 residues. Germline CDR1 and CDR2: MNHNY and SVGAGI (reference sequence). The CDR3 DNA reads TGTGCCAGCAGTTACTCGACAGGCGGAGAGACCCAGTACTTC. This encodes CASSYSTGGETQYF.

The chain recombines TRBV28 with TRBJ2-1, with D tentatively TRBD1 (5 bases). Deletions cut 6 bases from V and 4 bases from J, with 16 bases between. Per the germline V gene, CDR1 is MDHEN and CDR2 is SYDVKM. This CDR3 is 15 amino acids long. Here the CDR3 DNA reads TGTGCCAGCAGATACAGCCTTTGGACATACAATGAGCAGTTCTTC. This codes for CASRYSLWTYNEQFF.

V is TRBV11-2 and J is TRBJ2-3; D is uncertain. Germline CDR1 and CDR2: SGHAT and FQNNGV. V gave up 4 bases and J gave up 1 base, with 9 bases separating them. This CDR3 is built from 14 residues. The CDR3 protein is CASSSLKGTDTQYF. CDR3 DNA: TGTGCCAGCAGCTCCTTAAAAGGCACAGATACGCAGTATTTT.

The rearrangement links TRBV6-2 or TRBV6-3 to TRBJ2-2; D uncertain. The CDR3 has 13 residues. Germline values: CDR1 MNHEY, CDR2 SVGEGT. Trimming removed 4 bases at V and 4 bases at J, with 7 bases between. CDR3 protein: CASSSRFTGELFF. The CDR3, as DNA: TGTGCCAGCAGTTCCAGGTTCACCGGGGAGCTGTTTTTT.

The chain combines TRBV4-3 with TRBJ2-1; 8 nucleotides match TRBD1. Germline values: CDR1 LGHNA, CDR2 YSLEER. V gave up 0 bases and J gave up 4 bases; unmatched junction bases: 8. CDR3 length: 17 residues. CDR3 protein: CASSQEGLGQVYNEQFF. CDR3 sequence (DNA): TGCGCCAGCAGCCAAGAAGGTCTGGGACAGGTATACAATGAGCAGTTCTTC.

CDR3 amino acids: CASSQVTGAETQYF. DNA of the CDR3: TGTGCCAGCAGCCAAGTGACAGGGGCGGAGACCCAGTACTTC. This chain connects TRBV4-2 to TRBJ2-5; 8 bases are a match to TRBD1. Germline V CDR1 and CDR2: LGHNA, YNFKEQ. This CDR3 contains 14 residues. After removal of 1 base from V and 5 bases from J, the junction contained 3 bases not matched to a gene.

V is TRBV9 and J is TRBJ1-1, with no clear D. Germline CDR1 reads SGDLS; CDR2 reads YYNGEE. V was clipped by 4 bases and J by 1 base, with 11 bases between them. This CDR3 spans 14 amino acids. The CDR3 spells CASSLAPGNTEAFF. The CDR3 bases are TGTGCCAGCAGCCTAGCCCCTGGGAACACTGAAGCTTTCTTT.

This sequence joins TRBV19 and TRBJ1-5, with D possibly matching TRBD1 (5 bases). Germline-derived CDR1 and CDR2 are LNHDA and SQIVND (reference sequence). Trimming cost V 1 base and J 5 bases, with 18 bases left between them. This CDR3 region has 17 residues. The CDR3 sequence: CASSIGWRGSRHQPQHF. The CDR3 DNA reads TGTGCCAGTAGTATAGGGTGGAGGGGCAGCCGTCATCAGCCCCAGCATTTT.

This chain uses TRBV20-1 with TRBJ2-5; D might be TRBD2 (6 bases). The length of the CDR3 is 12 residues. V lost 5 bases and J 5 bases, leaving 12 bases between the germline ends. Per the germline V gene, CDR1 is DFQATT and CDR2 is SNEGSKA (reference sequence). The CDR3 sequence is CSAFGSLETQYF. CDR3 DNA: TGCAGTGCTTTCGGGAGTTTGGAGACCCAGTACTTC.

The chain carries TRBV15 and TRBJ2-5; tentative D call: TRBD1 (5 bases). CDR1 is LNHNV and CDR2 is YYDKDF in the germline V gene (reference sequence). Trimming shortened V by 2 bases and J by 5 bases, and 12 bases separated the two germline ends. The CDR3 is 14 amino acids. CDR3 coding DNA: TGTGCCACCAGCAGAACACAGGCGGTGGAGACCCAGTACTTC. Translation gives CATSRTQAVETQYF.

The rearrangement links TRBV20-1 to TRBJ2-5, with D perhaps TRBD1 (5 bases). Germline loops: CDR1 DFQATT, CDR2 SNEGSKA (reference sequence). With 0 bases removed from V and 0 bases from J, the gap between germline ends came to 11 bases. The CDR3 is 15 amino acids. In nucleotides, the CDR3 is TGCAGTGCTAGAGATCACCGACAGCACCAAGAGACCCAGTACTTC. It specifies CSARDHRQHQETQYF.

V gene TRBV5-1 combines with J gene TRBJ2-2, with 8 bases fitting TRBD1. Germline CDR1 and CDR2: SGHRS and YFSETQ. CDR3 length: 16 residues. V was clipped by 2 bases and J by 1 base; unmatched bases: 4. CDR3 protein: CASSFPGTGNTGELFF. CDR3 coding DNA: TGCGCCAGCAGCTTCCCCGGGACAGGGAACACCGGGGAGCTGTTTTTT. Looking up the rest from reference TRBV5-1 and TRBJ2-2 gives the full variable domain: KAGVTQTPRYLIKTRGQQVTLSCSPISGHRSVSWYQQTPGQGLQFLFEYFSETQRNKGNFPGRFSGRQFSNSRSEMNVSTLELGDSALYLCASSFPGTGNTGELFFGEGSRLTVL.

V gene TRBV28 combines with J gene TRBJ2-3; TRBD1 aligns across 10 bases. In germline, CDR1 is MDHEN, CDR2 SYDVKM. The CDR3 length is 20 residues. V was pared by 5 bases and J by 5 bases, with 22 bases of the junction left unmatched. CDR3 protein: CASSPSGTGASRSGLDTQYF. The CDR3 coding sequence is TGTGCCAGCAGTCCCTCCGGGACAGGGGCTAGCCGGAGTGGCTTAGATACGCAGTATTTT.

The chain carries TRBV20-1 and TRBJ2-1; D is perhaps TRBD2 (6 bases). Germline CDR1 DFQATT, CDR2 SNEGSKA (reference sequence). There are 14 residues in the CDR3. With 6 bases removed from V and 3 bases from J, the gap between germline ends came to 15 bases. The DNA of the CDR3 is TGCAGTGCATGGACTCGGGACTTCTACAATGAGCAGTTCTTC. Its protein product is CSAWTRDFYNEQFF.